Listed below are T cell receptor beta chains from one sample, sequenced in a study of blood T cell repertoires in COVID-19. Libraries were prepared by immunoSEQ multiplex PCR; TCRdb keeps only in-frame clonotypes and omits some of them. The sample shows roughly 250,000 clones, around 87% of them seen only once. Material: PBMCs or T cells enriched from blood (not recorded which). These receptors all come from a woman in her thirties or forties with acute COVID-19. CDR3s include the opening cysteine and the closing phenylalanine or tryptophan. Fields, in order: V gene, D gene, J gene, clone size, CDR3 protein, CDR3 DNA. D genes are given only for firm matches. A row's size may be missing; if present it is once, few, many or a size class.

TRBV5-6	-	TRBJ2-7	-	CASSLQGTAYEQYF	TGTGCCAGCAGCCTACAGGGGACTGCCTACGAGCAGTACTTC
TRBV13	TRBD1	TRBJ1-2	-	CASSLVGQANYGYTF	TGTGCCAGCAGCTTAGTGGGACAGGCTAACTATGGCTACACCTTC
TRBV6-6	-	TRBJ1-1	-	CASIGGTGTSNTEAFF	TGTGCCAGCATCGGGGGTACGGGGACCTCGAACACTGAAGCTTTCTTT
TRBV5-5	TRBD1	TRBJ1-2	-	CASSSTGTGTAPNYGYTF	TGTGCCAGCAGCTCAACCGGGACAGGGACCGCGCCTAACTATGGCTACACCTTC
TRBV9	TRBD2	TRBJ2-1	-	CASSASGTGSSGRLSEQFF	TGTGCCAGCAGCGCCTCCGGGACAGGGTCTAGCGGGAGGCTAAGTGAGCAGTTCTTC
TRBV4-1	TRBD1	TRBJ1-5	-	CASSPTIDRGYQPQHF	TGCGCCAGCAGCCCAACCATAGACAGGGGGTATCAGCCCCAGCATTTT
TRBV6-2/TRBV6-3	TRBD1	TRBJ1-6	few	CASSRGQGGNSPLHF	TGTGCCAGCAGCCGAGGACAGGGGGGTAACTCACCCCTCCACTTT
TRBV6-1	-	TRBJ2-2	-	CASSELLNTGELFF	TGTGCCAGCAGTGAACTTTTAAACACCGGGGAGCTGTTTTTT
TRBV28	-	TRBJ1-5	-	CASSLLAGGNQPQHF	TGTGCCAGCAGTTTGTTGGCAGGGGGCAATCAGCCCCAGCATTTT
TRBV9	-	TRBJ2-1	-	CASSATRRRESYNEQFF	TGTGCCAGCAGCGCCACCCGGCGGAGGGAATCCTACAATGAGCAGTTCTTC
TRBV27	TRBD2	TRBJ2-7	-	CASTRTSGRHEQYF	TGTGCCAGCACTCGGACTAGCGGGAGGCACGAGCAGTACTTC
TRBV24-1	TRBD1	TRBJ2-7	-	CATSDRTGIEQYF	TGTGCCACCAGTGACAGGACAGGGATCGAGCAGTACTTC
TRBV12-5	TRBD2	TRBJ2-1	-	CASGFLLGGLAGVSEQFF	TGTGCTAGTGGTTTCCTCTTGGGAGGGTTAGCGGGAGTAAGCGAGCAGTTCTTC
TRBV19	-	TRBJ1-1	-	CASSPRQDTEAFF	TGTGCCAGTAGTCCACGACAGGACACTGAAGCTTTCTTT
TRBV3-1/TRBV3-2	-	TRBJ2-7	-	CASSQGGESYEQYF	TGTGCCAGCAGCCAAGGGGGAGAGTCCTACGAGCAGTACTTC
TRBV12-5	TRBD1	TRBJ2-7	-	CASGLGGTVGAYEQYF	TGTGCTAGTGGTTTGGGAGGGACAGTCGGGGCCTACGAGCAGTACTTC
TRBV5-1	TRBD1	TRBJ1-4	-	CASSSRGANEKLFF	TGCGCCAGCAGCTCCAGGGGGGCTAATGAAAAACTGTTTTTT
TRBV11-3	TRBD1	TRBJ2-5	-	CASSSNDRGRQETQYF	TGTGCCAGCAGCTCTAATGACAGGGGGCGGCAAGAGACCCAGTACTTC
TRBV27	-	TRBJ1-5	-	CASSLLAGSNQPQHF	TGTGCCAGCAGTTTACTGGCGGGTAGCAATCAGCCCCAGCATTTT
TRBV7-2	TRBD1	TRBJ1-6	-	CASSLVTGEQGSPLHF	TGTGCCAGCAGCTTAGTTACAGGGGAGCAGGGATCACCCCTCCACTTT
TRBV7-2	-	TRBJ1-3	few	CASSLDSGPGNTIYF	TGTGCCAGCAGCTTAGATTCAGGCCCTGGAAACACCATATATTTT
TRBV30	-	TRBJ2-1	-	CAWSVRRVDYDNEQFF	TGTGCCTGGAGTGTCCGTCGTGTGGACTACGACAATGAGCAGTTCTTC
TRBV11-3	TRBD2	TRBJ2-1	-	CASSSSGGWISNEQFF	TGTGCCAGCAGCTCGAGCGGGGGATGGATCAGCAATGAGCAGTTCTTC
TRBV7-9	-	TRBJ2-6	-	CASSPNTANVLTF	TGTGCCAGCAGTCCCAACACGGCCAACGTCCTGACTTTC
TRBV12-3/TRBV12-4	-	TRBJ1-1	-	CASSFGGNTEAFF	TGTGCCAGCAGTTTCGGCGGAAACACTGAAGCTTTCTTT
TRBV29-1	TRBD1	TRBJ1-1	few	CSVGQGQRDTEAFF	TGCAGCGTTGGACAGGGACAACGTGACACTGAAGCTTTCTTT
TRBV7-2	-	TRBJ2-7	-	CASSLASGVHKYF	TGTGCCAGCAGCTTAGCCTCCGGGGTTCATAAGTACTTC
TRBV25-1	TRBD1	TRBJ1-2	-	CASSETGQGASSDYGYTF	TGTGCCAGCAGTGAAACGGGACAGGGGGCGAGTTCAGACTATGGCTACACCTTC
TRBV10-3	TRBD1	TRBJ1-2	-	CAISGIDRGRPYGYTF	TGTGCCATCAGTGGGATAGACAGGGGGCGCCCCTATGGCTACACCTTC
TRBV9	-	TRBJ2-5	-	CASSVGGEFGETQYF	TGTGCCAGCAGCGTAGGGGGGGAATTTGGAGAGACCCAGTACTTC
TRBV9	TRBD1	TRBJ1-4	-	CASSPDRAREKLFF	TGTGCCAGCAGCCCGGACAGGGCTCGAGAAAAACTGTTTTTT
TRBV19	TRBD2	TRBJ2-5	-	CASSQPGLALETQYF	TGTGCCAGTAGCCAACCGGGACTAGCGTTAGAGACCCAGTACTTC
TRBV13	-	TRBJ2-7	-	CASSLASAETYEQYF	TGTGCCAGCAGCTTGGCCTCAGCGGAAACCTACGAGCAGTACTTC
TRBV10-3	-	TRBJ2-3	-	CAIRTGDTDTQYF	TGTGCCATTCGGACTGGAGACACAGATACGCAGTATTTT
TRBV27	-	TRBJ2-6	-	CASSLSPNGAGANVLTF	TGTGCCAGCAGTTTATCCCCGAACGGGGCTGGGGCCAACGTCCTGACTTTC
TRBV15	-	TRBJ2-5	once	CATSAESETQYF	TGTGCCACCAGCGCCGAGTCGGAGACCCAGTACTTC
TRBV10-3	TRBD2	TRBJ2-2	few	CAISESVAGGNTGELFF	TGTGCCATCAGTGAGTCGGTAGCGGGAGGGAACACCGGGGAGCTGTTTTTT
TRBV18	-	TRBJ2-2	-	CASSLKHNTGELFF	TGTGCCAGCTCCCTCAAGCACAACACCGGGGAGCTGTTTTTT
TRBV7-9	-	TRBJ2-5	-	CASSLVGSRKAQYF	TGTGCCAGCAGCTTAGTTGGTAGCCGAAAGGCCCAGTACTTC
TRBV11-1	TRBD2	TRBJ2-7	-	CASSLLAGGAYEQYF	TGTGCCAGCAGCTTGCTAGCGGGAGGGGCCTACGAGCAGTACTTC
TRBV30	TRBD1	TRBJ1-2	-	CAWSRDRGGYGYTF	TGTGCCTGGAGTAGGGACAGGGGTGGCTATGGCTACACCTTC
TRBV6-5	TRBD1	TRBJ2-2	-	CASSGTANTGELFF	TGTGCCAGCAGCGGGACAGCGAACACCGGGGAGCTGTTTTTT
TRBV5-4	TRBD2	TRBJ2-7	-	CASSNGLAGAYEQYF	TGTGCCAGCAGCAACGGACTAGCGGGAGCCTACGAGCAGTACTTC
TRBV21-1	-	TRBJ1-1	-	CASSRDREAMNTEAFF	TGTGCCAGCAGCAGAGACAGGGAAGCAATGAACACTGAAGCTTTCTTT
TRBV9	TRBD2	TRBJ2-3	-	CASSTSSGGPSESADTQYF	TGTGCCAGCAGCACAAGCTCGGGAGGGCCATCGGAGTCAGCAGATACGCAGTATTTT